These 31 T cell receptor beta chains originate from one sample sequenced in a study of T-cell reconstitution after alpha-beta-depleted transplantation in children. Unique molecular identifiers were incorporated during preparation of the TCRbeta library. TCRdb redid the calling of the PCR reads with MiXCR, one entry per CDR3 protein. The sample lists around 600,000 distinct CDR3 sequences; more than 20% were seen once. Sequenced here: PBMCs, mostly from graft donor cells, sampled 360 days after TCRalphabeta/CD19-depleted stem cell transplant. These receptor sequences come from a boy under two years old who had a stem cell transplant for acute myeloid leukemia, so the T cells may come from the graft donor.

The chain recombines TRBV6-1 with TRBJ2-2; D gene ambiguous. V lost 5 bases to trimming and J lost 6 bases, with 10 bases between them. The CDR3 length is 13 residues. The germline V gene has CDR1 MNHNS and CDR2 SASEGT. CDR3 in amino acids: CASSRPGSGELFF. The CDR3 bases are TGTGCCAGCAGTCGACCTGGCTCCGGGGAGCTGTTTTTT.

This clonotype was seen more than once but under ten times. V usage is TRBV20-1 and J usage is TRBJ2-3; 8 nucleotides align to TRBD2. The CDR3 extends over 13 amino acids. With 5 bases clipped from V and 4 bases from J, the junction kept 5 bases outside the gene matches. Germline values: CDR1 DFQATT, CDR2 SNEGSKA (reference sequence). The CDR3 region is CSAGGGMADTQYF. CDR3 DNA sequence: TGCAGTGCTGGCGGGGGGATGGCAGATACGCAGTATTTT.

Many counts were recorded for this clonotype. Here the CDR3 DNA reads TGTGCTAGTGGTTTTGACTACAGCCAAGAGACCCAGTACTTC. Translated, it gives CASGFDYSQETQYF. The chain employs TRBV12-5 and TRBJ2-5; a possible D gene is TRBD2 (5 bases). The CDR3 spans 14 residues. The V and J ends lost 3 bases and 1 base respectively, with 9 bases between them. Germline CDR1 LGHNT, CDR2 FRNRAP.

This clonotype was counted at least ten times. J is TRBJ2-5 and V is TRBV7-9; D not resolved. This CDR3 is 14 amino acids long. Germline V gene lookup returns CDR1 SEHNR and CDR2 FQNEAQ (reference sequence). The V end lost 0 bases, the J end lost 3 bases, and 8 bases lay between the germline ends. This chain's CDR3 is CASSLASEKETQYF. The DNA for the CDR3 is TGTGCCAGCAGCTTAGCGTCCGAAAAAGAGACCCAGTACTTC.

CDR3 loop: CASSFGTALNQPQHF. The CDR3 region has the DNA TGTGCCAGCAGCTTTGGGACGGCCCTCAATCAGCCCCAGCATTTT. The V and J genes are TRBV5-6 and TRBJ1-5, with D perhaps TRBD1 (5 bases). The CDR3 is 15 amino acids. Deletions cut 2 bases from V and 3 bases from J, with 12 bases between. CDR1 and CDR2 (germline): SGHDT, YYEEEE.

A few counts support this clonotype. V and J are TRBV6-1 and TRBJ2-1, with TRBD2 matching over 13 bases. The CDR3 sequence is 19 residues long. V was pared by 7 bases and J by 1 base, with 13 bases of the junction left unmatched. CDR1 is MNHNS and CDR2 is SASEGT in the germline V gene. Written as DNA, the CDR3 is TGTGCCAGCATTCCACATCGGGGACTAGCGGGGCTTTCCTACAATGAGCAGTTCTTC. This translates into CASIPHRGLAGLSYNEQFF.

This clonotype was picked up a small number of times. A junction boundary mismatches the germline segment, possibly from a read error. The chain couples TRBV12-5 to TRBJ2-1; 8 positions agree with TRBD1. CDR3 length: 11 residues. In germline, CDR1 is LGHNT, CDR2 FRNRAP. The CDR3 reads CASGVGQELVF. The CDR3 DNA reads TGTGCTAGTGGTGTGGGACAGGAGCTGGTCTTC.

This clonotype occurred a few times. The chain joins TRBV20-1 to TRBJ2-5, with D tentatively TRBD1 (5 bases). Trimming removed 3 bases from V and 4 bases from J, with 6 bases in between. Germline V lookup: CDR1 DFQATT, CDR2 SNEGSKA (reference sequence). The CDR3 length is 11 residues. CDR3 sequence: CSASQGETQYF. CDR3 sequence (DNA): TGCAGTGCTAGCCAGGGAGAGACCCAGTACTTC.

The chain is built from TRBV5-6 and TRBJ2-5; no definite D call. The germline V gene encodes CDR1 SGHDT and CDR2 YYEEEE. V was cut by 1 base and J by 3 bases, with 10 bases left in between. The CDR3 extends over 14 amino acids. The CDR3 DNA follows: TGTGCCAGCAGCTTGTCGAGTCTGGAAGAGACCCAGTACTTC. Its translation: CASSLSSLEETQYF. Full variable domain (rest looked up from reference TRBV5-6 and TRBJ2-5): DAGVTQSPTHLIKTRGQQVTLRCSPKSGHDTVSWYQQALGQGPQFIFQYYEEEERQRGNFPDRFSGHQFPNYSSELNVNALLLGDSALYLCASSLSSLEETQYFGPGTRLLVL.

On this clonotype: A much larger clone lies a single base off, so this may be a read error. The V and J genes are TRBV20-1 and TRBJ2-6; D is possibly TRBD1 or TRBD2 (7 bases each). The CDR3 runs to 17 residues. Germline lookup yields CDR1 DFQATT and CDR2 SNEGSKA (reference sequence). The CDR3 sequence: CSARERRGGTGSNVLTF. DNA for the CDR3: TGCAGTGCTAGAGAGCGCAGGGGGGGTACTGGGTCCAACGTCCTGACTTTC.

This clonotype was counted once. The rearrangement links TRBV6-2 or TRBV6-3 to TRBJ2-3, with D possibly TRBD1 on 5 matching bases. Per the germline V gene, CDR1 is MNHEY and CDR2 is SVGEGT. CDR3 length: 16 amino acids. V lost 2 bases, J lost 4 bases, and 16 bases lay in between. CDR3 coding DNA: TGTGCCAGCAGTTACCCTTCAGGGATTGGGTCAGATACGCAGTATTTT. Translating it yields CASSYPSGIGSDTQYF.

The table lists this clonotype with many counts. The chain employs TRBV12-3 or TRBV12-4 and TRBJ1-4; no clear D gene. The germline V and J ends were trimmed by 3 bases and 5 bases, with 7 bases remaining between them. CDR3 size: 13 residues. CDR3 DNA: TGTGCCAGCAGTTTCCGACCAAATGAAAAACTGTTTTTT. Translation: CASSFRPNEKLFF.

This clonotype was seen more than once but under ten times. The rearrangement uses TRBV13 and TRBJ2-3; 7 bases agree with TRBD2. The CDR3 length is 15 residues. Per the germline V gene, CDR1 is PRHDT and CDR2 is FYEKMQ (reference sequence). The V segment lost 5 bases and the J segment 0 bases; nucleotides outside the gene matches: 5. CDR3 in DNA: TGTGCCAGCAGCCCACTAGCGAGAAGCACAGATACGCAGTATTTT. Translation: CASSPLARSTDTQYF.

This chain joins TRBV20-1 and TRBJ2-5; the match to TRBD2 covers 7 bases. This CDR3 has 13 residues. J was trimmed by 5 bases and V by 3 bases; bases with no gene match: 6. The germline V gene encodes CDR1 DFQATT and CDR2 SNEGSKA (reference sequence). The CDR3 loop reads CSASSGLGETQYF. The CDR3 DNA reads TGCAGTGCTAGTAGCGGACTAGGGGAGACCCAGTACTTC.

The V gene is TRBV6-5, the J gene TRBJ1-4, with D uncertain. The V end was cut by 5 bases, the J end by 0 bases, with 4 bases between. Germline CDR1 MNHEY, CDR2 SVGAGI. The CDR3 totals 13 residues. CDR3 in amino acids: CASSPTTNEKLFF. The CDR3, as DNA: TGTGCCAGCAGTCCCACAACTAATGAAAAACTGTTTTTT.

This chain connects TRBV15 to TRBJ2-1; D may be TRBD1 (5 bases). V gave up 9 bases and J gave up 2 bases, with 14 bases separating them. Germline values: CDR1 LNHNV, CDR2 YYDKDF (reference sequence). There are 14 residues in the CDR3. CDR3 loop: CATRRGGTYNEQFF. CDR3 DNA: TGTGCCACGCGTAGGGGCGGAACCTACAATGAGCAGTTCTTC.

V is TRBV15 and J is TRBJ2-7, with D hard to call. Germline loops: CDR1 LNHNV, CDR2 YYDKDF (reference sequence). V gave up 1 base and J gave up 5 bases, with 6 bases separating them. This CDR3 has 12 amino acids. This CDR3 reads CATSRGLNEQYV. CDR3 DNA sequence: TGTGCCACCAGCAGAGGGCTCAACGAGCAGTACGTC.

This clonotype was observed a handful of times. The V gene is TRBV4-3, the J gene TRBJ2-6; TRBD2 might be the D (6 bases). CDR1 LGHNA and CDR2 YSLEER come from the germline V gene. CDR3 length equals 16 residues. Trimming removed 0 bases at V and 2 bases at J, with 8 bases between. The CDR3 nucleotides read TGCGCCAGCAGCCAAGACAGGACTACTGGGGCCAACGTCCTGACTTTC. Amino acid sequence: CASSQDRTTGANVLTF.

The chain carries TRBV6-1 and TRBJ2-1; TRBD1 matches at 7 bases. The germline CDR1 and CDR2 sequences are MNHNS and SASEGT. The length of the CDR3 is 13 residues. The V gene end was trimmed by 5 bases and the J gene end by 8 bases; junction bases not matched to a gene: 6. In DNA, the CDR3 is TGTGCCAGCAGTCAATTGACAGGGCATGAGCAGTTCTTC. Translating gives CASSQLTGHEQFF.

CDR3 coding DNA: TGTGCCAGCACCCTACAGGGGGGCCATTTTCCGGGAAACACCATATATTTT. Its protein product is CASTLQGGHFPGNTIYF. The chain recombines TRBV7-2 with TRBJ1-3; 8 bases align to TRBD1. Trimming took 7 bases from V and 4 from J; bases not matched to a gene: 15. Germline V gene data show CDR1 as SGHTA and CDR2 as FQGNSA. The length of the CDR3 is 17 residues.

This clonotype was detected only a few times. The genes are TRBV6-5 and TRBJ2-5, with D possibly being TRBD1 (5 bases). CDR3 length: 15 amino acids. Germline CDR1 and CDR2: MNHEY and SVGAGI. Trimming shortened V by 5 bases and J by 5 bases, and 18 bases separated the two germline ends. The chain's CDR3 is CASSHRQPARETQYF. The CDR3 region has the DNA TGTGCCAGCAGTCACCGACAGCCCGCCAGGGAGACCCAGTACTTC.

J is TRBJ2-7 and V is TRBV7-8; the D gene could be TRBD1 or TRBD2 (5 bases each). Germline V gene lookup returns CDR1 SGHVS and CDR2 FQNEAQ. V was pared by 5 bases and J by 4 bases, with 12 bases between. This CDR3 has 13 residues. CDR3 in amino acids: CASSHGTVYEQYF. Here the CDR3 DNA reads TGTGCCAGCAGCCACGGGACGGTATACGAGCAGTACTTC.

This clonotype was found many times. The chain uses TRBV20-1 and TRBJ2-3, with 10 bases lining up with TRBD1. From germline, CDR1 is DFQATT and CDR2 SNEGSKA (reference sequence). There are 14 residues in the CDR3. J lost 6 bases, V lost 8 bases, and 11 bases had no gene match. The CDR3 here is CSSQGQGMFDTQYF. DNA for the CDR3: TGCAGTTCCCAGGGACAGGGGATGTTCGATACGCAGTATTTT.

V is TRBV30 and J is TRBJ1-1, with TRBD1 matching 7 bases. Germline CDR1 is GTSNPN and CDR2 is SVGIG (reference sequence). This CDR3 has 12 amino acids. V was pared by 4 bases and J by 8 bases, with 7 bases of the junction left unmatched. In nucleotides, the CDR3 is TGTGCCTGGACGGAGGGGGCAGGGGAAGCTTTCTTT. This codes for CAWTEGAGEAFF.

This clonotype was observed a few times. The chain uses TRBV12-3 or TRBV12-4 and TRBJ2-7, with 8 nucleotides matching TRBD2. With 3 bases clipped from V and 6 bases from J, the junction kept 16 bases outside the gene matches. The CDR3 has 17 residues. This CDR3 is CASSFFTREDAGGEQYV. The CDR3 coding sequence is TGTGCCAGCAGTTTCTTCACGAGAGAGGATGCGGGGGGCGAGCAGTACGTC.

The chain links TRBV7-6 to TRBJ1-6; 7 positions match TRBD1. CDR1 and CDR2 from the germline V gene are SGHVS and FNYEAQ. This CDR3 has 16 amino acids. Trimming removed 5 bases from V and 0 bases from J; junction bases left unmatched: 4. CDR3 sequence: CASSRGQSSYNSPLHF. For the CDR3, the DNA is TGTGCCAGCAGCCGGGGACAGAGCTCCTATAATTCACCCCTCCACTTT. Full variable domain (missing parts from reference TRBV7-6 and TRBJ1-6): GAGVSQSPRYKVTKRGQDVALRCDPISGHVSLYWYRQALGQGPEFLTYFNYEAQQDKSGLPNDRFSAERPEGSISTLTIQRTEQRDSAMYRCASSRGQSSYNSPLHFGNGTRLTVT.

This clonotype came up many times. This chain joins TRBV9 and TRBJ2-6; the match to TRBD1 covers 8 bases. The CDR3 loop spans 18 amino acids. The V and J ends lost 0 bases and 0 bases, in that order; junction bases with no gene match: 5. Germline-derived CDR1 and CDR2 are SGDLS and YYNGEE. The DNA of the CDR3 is TGTGCCAGCAGCGTAGCCGTCGACAGGGGCTCTGGGGCCAACGTCCTGACTTTC. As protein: CASSVAVDRGSGANVLTF.

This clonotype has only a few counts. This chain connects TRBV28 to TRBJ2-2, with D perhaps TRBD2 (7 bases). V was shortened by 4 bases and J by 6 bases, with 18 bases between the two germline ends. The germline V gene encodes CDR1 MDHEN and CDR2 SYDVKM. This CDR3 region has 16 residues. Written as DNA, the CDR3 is TGTGCCAGCAGTTCATACTCAACAGGGAGGGCCGGGGAGCTGTTTTTT. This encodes CASSSYSTGRAGELFF.

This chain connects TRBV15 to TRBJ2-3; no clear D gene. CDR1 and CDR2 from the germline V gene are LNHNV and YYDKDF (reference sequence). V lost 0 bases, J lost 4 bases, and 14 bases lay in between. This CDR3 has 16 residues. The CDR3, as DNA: TGTGCCACCAGCAGAGATTTTTTAAGGGAAGCAGATACGCAGTATTTT. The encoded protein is CATSRDFLREADTQYF.

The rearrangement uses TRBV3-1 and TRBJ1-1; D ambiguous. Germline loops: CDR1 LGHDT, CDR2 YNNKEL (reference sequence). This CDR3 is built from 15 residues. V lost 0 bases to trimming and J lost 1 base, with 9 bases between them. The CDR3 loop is CASSQDSWGNTEAFF. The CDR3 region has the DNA TGTGCCAGCAGCCAAGATTCGTGGGGGAACACTGAAGCTTTCTTT.

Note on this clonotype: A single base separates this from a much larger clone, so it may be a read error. The CDR3 DNA reads TGTGCCAGCAGTTTTACTAGCGGGGATGCTAATGAGCGGTTCTTC. Translated: CASSFTSGDANERFF. The chain has TRBV27 and TRBJ2-1, with 10 bases matching TRBD2. Germline V gene data show CDR1 as MNHEY and CDR2 as SMNVEV (reference sequence). The CDR3 extends over 15 amino acids.